One and the same sample provided the 6 T cell receptor beta chains below, sequenced in a study of blood T cells in healthy people across ages. Together with a sample-barcoded 5' primer, a J-beta primer mix was included in a second PCR lasting about 7 to 11 cycles. From the 5' RACE reads, TCRdb called clonotypes with MiXCR, one entry per CDR3 protein. The data contain 1.5 million to 2 million distinct CDR3 sequences, about 30% of them singletons. The sequenced material came from blood. These receptor sequences come from a young woman in good health.

The table lists this clonotype with a few counts. The chain carries TRBV27 and TRBJ1-5, with D tentatively TRBD1 (6 bases). From germline, CDR1 is MNHEY and CDR2 SMNVEV (reference sequence). Trimming left V 6 bases short and J 2 bases short, with 14 bases between. There are 15 residues in the CDR3. In DNA form, the CDR3 reads TGTGCCAGCAGACCTACAGGGAATGGCAATCAGCCCCAGCATTTT. Amino acid sequence: CASRPTGNGNQPQHF.

This clonotype was picked up many times. V gene TRBV28 combines with J gene TRBJ2-5; 7 bases fit TRBD2. CDR1 and CDR2 from the germline V gene are MDHEN and SYDVKM. The ends lost 6 bases at V and 11 bases at J; junction bases unmatched: 12. The CDR3 runs to 13 residues. The CDR3 here is CASSPTTSREQYF. The CDR3, as DNA: TGTGCCAGCAGCCCAACGACTAGCCGGGAGCAGTACTTC.

Of note for this clonotype: A read error is possible here, since a much larger clone lies one base away. The rearrangement uses TRBV10-3 and TRBJ2-3; D remains unclear. The CDR3 covers 14 residues. CDR1 is ENHRY and CDR2 is SYGVKD in the germline V gene. V was trimmed by 3 bases and J by 1 base, leaving 8 bases between them. In DNA, the CDR3 is TGTGCCATCAGTGATATGGTAGGCACAGATACGCAGTATTTT. This translates into CAISDMVGTDTQYF.

This sequence joins TRBV6-6 and TRBJ2-2; D is tentatively TRBD1 or TRBD2 (5 bases each). V lost 6 bases, J lost 1 base, and 18 bases lay in between. Germline CDR1 and CDR2: MNHNY and SVGAGI (reference sequence). This CDR3 is built from 17 residues. CDR3 nucleotides: TGTGCCAGCAGCCGGGACCGCCAAAGCAAGAACACCGGGGAGCTGTTTTTT. It is translated as CASSRDRQSKNTGELFF.

This clonotype was recorded a few times. This rearrangement joins TRBV4-3 to TRBJ2-7; D is tentatively TRBD1 or TRBD2 (5 bases each). This CDR3 spans 14 amino acids. Between the trimmed V and J ends, which lost 0 bases and 7 bases, there was a span of 13 bases. Per the germline V gene, CDR1 is LGHNA and CDR2 is YSLEER. In DNA form, the CDR3 reads TGCGCCAGCAGCCAAGATGGGGGTGATTCAGAGCAGTACTTC. Encoded protein: CASSQDGGDSEQYF.

This clonotype was recorded a few times. This chain connects TRBV10-3 to TRBJ2-7; 15 bases line up with TRBD2. The CDR3 has 19 amino acids. V shed 0 bases and J 1 base; nucleotides not matched to a gene: 7. The germline CDR1 and CDR2 sequences are ENHRY and SYGVKD. CDR3 DNA: TGTGCCATCAGTGAGTCCCTCCCGGGACTAGCGGGGGGTTCCTACGAGCAGTACTTC. Its translation: CAISESLPGLAGGSYEQYF.